The T cell receptor beta chain described here comes from a study of cytomegalovirus exposure and HLA in healthy donors. Study-level background: The 120 validation repertoires were produced on the same platform as the 720 or so repertoires of the first cohort. This was reported in a later analysis.

Study-wide findings and caveats: Overall, around 160 TCR beta chains were annotated as cytomegalovirus-associated. The TCR clusters that emerged in the first cohort tended, a later analysis found, to co-occur in the roughly 130 validation repertoires.

While the first cohort had 600 to 800 subjects, the donors belonged to the separate validation cohort of over a hundred subjects. As to this clone: Its target is unknown.

Only in-frame clones appear in the TCRdb table, and some are missing; sequencing was by immunoSEQ multiplex PCR. The repertoire consists of 130,000 or so clones, with approximately 89% occurring once and the leading ten covering about 3%. This CDR3 is built from 13 residues. Germline CDR1 and CDR2: MNHEY and SMNVEV (reference sequence). Trimming shortened V by 3 bases and J by 5 bases, and 11 bases separated the two germline ends. This receptor was obtained from a man younger than 45 in good health and CMV-seronegative. Sample: PBMCs. The V and J genes are TRBV27 and TRBJ2-7; D might be TRBD2 (6 bases). The CDR3: CASSFGGSDEQYF. CDR3 bases: TGTGCCAGCAGTTTCGGGGGTTCCGACGAGCAGTACTTC.